Detailed here is one TCR beta chain. This clone's antigen is unknown. Within one base of it there is no much larger clone, and no base qualities were kept. This specimen belongs to a study of vaccination and CD4 T cells after COVID-19 (dated by TCRdb to between 2021 and 2023). Describing the broader study: In the convalescent cohort there were six males and four females, among whom were two Hispanic individuals, seven Caucasians, two Asians and one multiracial person. Participants received two doses of either the Pfizer-BioNTech BNT162b2 vaccine (n=8) or the Moderna mRNA-1273 vaccine (n=2). Post-COVID blood samples from convalescent patients were collected a median of roughly 100 days after diagnosis, with a range of roughly 35 to 161 days. Post-vaccine blood samples were taken a median of roughly 72 days after the second vaccine dose, with a range of about 13 to 250 days. The cultures were stimulated with overlapping spike peptide pools from SARS-CoV-2 and from the common cold coronaviruses HCoV-NL63, HCoV-OC43 and HCoV-229E. In control cultures, a CEFX viral epitope pool was used as positive control, an HIV-1 Nef peptide pool was used as negative control, or no peptide was added. In around 10 COVID-19 convalescent patients and 4 infection-naive healthy vaccine recipients, researchers compared the spike-specific CD4+ TCR repertoire from before mRNA vaccination with the repertoire from after.

The CDR3 runs 14 residues from the cysteine to the phenylalanine. The CDR3 DNA has 42 bases and is translated from base 1. The germline V gene encodes CDR1 MNHEY and CDR2 SVGAGI. Trimming at the junction amounts to 2 bases on V and 0 bases on J, and the germline ends lie 5 bases apart. The sample's treatment or condition label is to be understood as: approximately nine-day PBMC culture with coronavirus spike peptide pools or control peptides (ViraFEST assay). To expand antigen-specific T cells with peptide pools and then pick out the expanded clonotypes through TCR sequencing, the study relied on the ViraFEST assay. Healthy vaccine recipients had no prior SARS-CoV-2 infection, confirmed by negative nucleocapsid antibody tests before and after vaccination. PBMCs were cultured at approximately 2 million per well in IMDM supplemented with approximately 4.7% human AB serum and 9 to 10 IU/ml IL-2, with 9.5 to 10 ug/ml peptide pools added. Half of the culture medium was replaced with fresh IL-2-containing medium on days 3 and 7. After around 11 days of culture, CD4+ T cells were isolated by negative selection with the EasySep CD4+ T cell isolation kit. Ficoll-Paque Plus gradient centrifugation was used to isolate PBMCs from whole blood, and the isolated PBMCs were then either used fresh or cryopreserved at -140C. In general, triplicate wells were set up for every culture condition.

Libraries came from PCR. TCR sequencing of DNA from cultured CD4+ T cells used the Oncomine TCR Beta short-read assay at the Johns Hopkins FTIC core. Genomic DNA was extracted from the cultured CD4+ T cells with the QIAamp micro DNA kit. Oncomine TCR Beta libraries made from cultured CD4+ T cells were pooled using unique dual indexes and sequenced on an Illumina iSeq 100. The authors processed their data as follows. Non-productive sequences were removed, and CDR3s not starting with C, not ending with F or W, or shorter than 7 amino acids were discarded. Antigen-specific clonotypes were identified with the MANAFEST web application by comparing peptide-stimulated wells with reference and other culture wells. For a clone to be called positive, the clone needed an FDR below 0.05, an odds ratio above 5, and a productive frequency above 0.1% in at least two of three replicate wells. A clonotype counted as cross-reactive if it showed significant expansion both in the SARS-CoV-2 spike wells and in at least one common cold coronavirus spike condition. Levenshtein distances (stringdist) and unrooted phylogenetic trees (ape) in R version 3.6.1 were used to assess CDR3 homology. In TCRdb, the public reads were trimmed at Q25 with fastp and aligned with MiXCR, with productive beta chains retained. CDR3 protein duplicates are merged, each entry listing the most common genes and DNA. In this record, the V and J calls reflect TCRdb's handling and not the investigators' own analysis. The sample data list more than 20,000 distinct CDR3 sequences, and 50% of these were observed just once. Jointly, the top ten make up roughly 28% of the sample.

Overall study results and their limits: Relatively few convalescent patients were included in the study, and early timepoints after natural infection were not analyzed. An increase in the median number of SARS-CoV-2-reactive clonotypes from approximately 20 after infection to 38 after vaccination was observed, but the change was not found to be significant. Nearly all vaccine-specific clones in convalescent patients (304 of 307) were mono-reactive for SARS-CoV-2 spike rather than cross-reactive with common cold coronaviruses. Among convalescent patients, a median about 86% of the SARS-CoV-2-reactive clones seen after vaccination appeared only after vaccination, which suggests priming specific to the vaccine.

The starting material was CD4+ T cells from blood, cultured in vitro, obtained before SARS-CoV-2 vaccination. The clonotype originates from a human donor who received a COVID-19 vaccine. The receptor chain draws on TRBV6-5 and TRBJ1-3, and TRBD1 may be the D gene, going by 5 matching bases. The CDR3 is CASSYGGSGNTIYF. The DNA reads as follows: TGTGCCAGCAGTTACGGGGGCTCTGGAAACACCATATATTTT.